What follows is one T cell receptor beta chain and its context. As yet, its antigen is unknown. CDR1 is LGHNA, CDR2 YSLEER, per germline. The CDR3 consists of 18 residues. V lost 0 bases to trimming and J lost 1 base, with 13 bases between them. This sample stems from a study of OX40 agonist ivuxolimab in advanced cancers. Study-level background: An agonistic human IgG2 monoclonal antibody against OX40 (CD134) was given.

Whole-study results and caveats: The authors also found low normalized T-cell clonal expansion in some nonresponders. Expanded clones tended on average to be more numerous among CD8+ T cells than CD4+.

This table comes from immunoSEQ multiplex PCR, and its TCRdb copy is limited to in-frame clones, with some not included. The data show under 85,000 clones, approximately 81% seen once. This material consisted of CD4+ or CD8+ T cells sorted from blood, taken in a trial of the OX40 agonist ivuxolimab. The source of this sequence is an adult with an advanced solid tumor such as melanoma, head and neck, liver or kidney cancer. V is TRBV4-3 and J is TRBJ2-6, with D perhaps assigned TRBD1 or TRBD2 (7 bases each). This CDR3 is CASSQDSGGVSGANVLTF. The CDR3 bases are TGCGCCAGCAGCCAAGACTCAGGGGGGGTGTCTGGGGCCAACGTCCTGACTTTC.